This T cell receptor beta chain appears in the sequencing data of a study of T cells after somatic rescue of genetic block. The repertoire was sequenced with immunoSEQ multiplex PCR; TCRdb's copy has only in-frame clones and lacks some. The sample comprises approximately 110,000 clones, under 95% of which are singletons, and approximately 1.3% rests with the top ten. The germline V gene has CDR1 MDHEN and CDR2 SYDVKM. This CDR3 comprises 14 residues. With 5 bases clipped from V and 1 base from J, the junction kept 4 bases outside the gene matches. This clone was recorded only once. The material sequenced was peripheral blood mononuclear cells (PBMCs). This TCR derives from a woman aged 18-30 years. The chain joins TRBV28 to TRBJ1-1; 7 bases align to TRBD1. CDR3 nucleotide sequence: TGTGCCAGCAGTACAGGGGAGGGGAACACTGAAGCTTTCTTT. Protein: CASSTGEGNTEAFF. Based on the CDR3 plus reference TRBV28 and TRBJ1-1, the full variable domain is DVKVTQSSRYLVKRTGEKVFLECVQDMDHENMFWYRQDPGLGLRLIYFSYDVKMKEKGDIPEGYSVSREKKERFSLILESASTNQTSMYLCASSTGEGNTEAFFGQGTRLTVV.